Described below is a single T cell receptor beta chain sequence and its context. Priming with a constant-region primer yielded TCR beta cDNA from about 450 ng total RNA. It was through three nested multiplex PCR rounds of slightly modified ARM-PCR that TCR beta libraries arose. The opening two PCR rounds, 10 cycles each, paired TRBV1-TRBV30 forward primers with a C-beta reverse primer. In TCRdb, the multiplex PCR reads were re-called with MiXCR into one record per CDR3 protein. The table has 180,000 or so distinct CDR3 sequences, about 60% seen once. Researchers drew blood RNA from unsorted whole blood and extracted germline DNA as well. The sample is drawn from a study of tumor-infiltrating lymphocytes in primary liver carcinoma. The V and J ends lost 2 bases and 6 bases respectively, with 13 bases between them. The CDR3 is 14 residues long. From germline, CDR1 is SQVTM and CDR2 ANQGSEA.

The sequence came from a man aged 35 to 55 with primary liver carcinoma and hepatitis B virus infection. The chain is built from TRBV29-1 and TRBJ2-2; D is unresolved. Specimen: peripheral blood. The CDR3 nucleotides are TGCAGCGTTGAACATCCCGATGAGCCCGGGGAGCTGTTTTTT. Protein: CSVEHPDEPGELFF.